Listed below are T cell receptor beta chains from one sample, sequenced in a study of blood T cell repertoires in COVID-19. Assay: immunoSEQ multiplex PCR; the TCRdb copy retains only in-frame clones and omits some. The profile shows approximately 50,000 clones, 85% to 90% of them singletons. The sample consisted of peripheral blood. These receptor sequences come from a human donor in a cohort sampled during active COVID-19. Both conserved end residues are part of each CDR3. A D gene is named only where the DNA matches it firmly. Clone size is stated in some rows and not others, as once, few, many or a class when expanded.

size,length,J,V,D,CDR3,DNA
.,15,TRBJ1-2,TRBV7-9,TRBD1,CASSSPTGTIYGYTF,TGTGCCAGCAGCTCCCCGACAGGGACAATCTATGGCTACACCTTC
once,15,TRBJ2-1,TRBV7-6,.,CASSLGSGDYNEQFF,TGTGCCAGCAGCTTAGGGTCAGGGGACTACAATGAGCAGTTCTTC
.,15,TRBJ2-7,TRBV9,.,CASSVEPTGRYEQYF,TGTGCCAGCAGCGTAGAGCCCACAGGTCGTTACGAGCAGTACTTC
.,17,TRBJ2-1,TRBV4-1,TRBD2,CASSRARTSGRAGEQFF,TGCGCCAGCAGCCGTGCCCGTACTAGCGGGAGGGCCGGTGAGCAGTTCTTC
few,16,TRBJ2-2,TRBV7-9,TRBD1,CASSLGGQGNTGELFF,TGTGCCAGCAGCTTGGGCGGACAGGGGAACACCGGGGAGCTGTTTTTT
.,14,TRBJ1-5,TRBV10-2,.,CASSPADSNQPQHF,TGCGCCAGCAGCCCAGCGGATAGCAATCAGCCCCAGCATTTT
.,15,TRBJ1-2,TRBV7-9,TRBD1,CASSPPGQGDYGYTF,TGTGCCAGCAGCCCTCCGGGACAGGGGGACTATGGCTACACCTTC
.,15,TRBJ1-2,TRBV3-1/TRBV3-2,.,CASSQAVSGIDGYTF,TGTGCCAGCAGCCAAGCGGTCTCAGGGATAGACGGCTACACCTTC
.,13,TRBJ2-5,TRBV11-3,.,CASSPGRQETQYF,TGTGCCAGCAGCCCTGGCAGGCAAGAGACCCAGTACTTC
.,15,TRBJ2-1,TRBV5-6,TRBD2,CAPRGRGGLNNEQFF,TGCGCCCCCCGCGGACGGGGGGGGCTGAACAATGAGCAGTTCTTC
.,14,TRBJ2-7,TRBV7-2,.,CASSLQLSSYEQYF,TGTGCCAGCAGCTTACAACTGAGCTCCTACGAGCAGTACTTC
.,14,TRBJ1-5,TRBV5-4,.,CASSLFGGRQPQHF,TGTGCCAGCAGCTTGTTCGGGGGTCGCCAGCCCCAGCATTTT
.,13,TRBJ1-2,TRBV5-4,.,CASSLGGSYGYTF,TGTGCCAGCAGCTTGGGAGGGAGCTATGGCTACACCTTC
once,13,TRBJ2-1,TRBV6-5,TRBD2,CATWTSGSNEQFF,TGTGCCACCTGGACTAGCGGGAGCAATGAGCAGTTCTTC
.,13,TRBJ2-7,TRBV5-4,TRBD1,CASSPDRAYEQYF,TGTGCCAGCAGCCCTGACAGGGCCTACGAGCAGTACTTC
.,15,TRBJ2-1,TRBV10-3,TRBD1,CAIKAERQGRNEQFF,TGTGCCATCAAAGCGGAGAGACAGGGAAGGAATGAGCAGTTCTTC
few,13,TRBJ2-5,TRBV7-9,.,CASSGARSGTQYF,TGTGCCAGCAGCGGGGCCAGGAGTGGGACCCAGTACTTC
.,15,TRBJ2-3,TRBV5-1,TRBD2,CASSYGGEITDTQYF,TGCGCCAGCAGCTACGGGGGGGAGATCACAGATACGCAGTATTTT
.,17,TRBJ2-5,TRBV10-2,TRBD2,CASSEPGRLAGQETQYF,TGCGCCAGCAGTGAGCCCGGGAGACTAGCGGGGCAAGAGACCCAGTACTTC
.,14,TRBJ2-3,TRBV2,.,CASSGLVRTDTQYF,TGTGCCAGCAGTGGTCTAGTGCGCACAGATACGCAGTATTTT
few,13,TRBJ1-1,TRBV7-9,.,CASSLGENTEAFF,TGTGCCAGCAGCTTGGGCGAAAACACTGAAGCTTTCTTT
once,15,TRBJ1-3,TRBV9,.,CASSVEWGAGNTIYF,TGTGCCAGCAGCGTAGAGTGGGGGGCTGGAAACACCATATATTTT
.,14,TRBJ1-2,TRBV19,.,CASRGKTPGSFSTF,TGTGCCAGTAGAGGGAAAACTCCGGGATCTTTCTCCACCTTC
few,16,TRBJ1-6,TRBV9,.,CASSVGAVTGGSPLHF,TGTGCCAGCAGCGTAGGTGCAGTAACGGGGGGTTCACCCCTCCACTTT
few,13,TRBJ2-7,TRBV30,.,CACDRTETYEQYF,TGTGCCTGTGACAGGACCGAAACCTACGAGCAGTACTTC
.,16,TRBJ2-3,TRBV7-2,TRBD2,CASSLMASGVTDTQYF,TGTGCCAGCAGCTTAATGGCTAGCGGGGTCACAGATACGCAGTATTTT
.,14,TRBJ2-7,TRBV3-1/TRBV3-2,.,CASTGGHRSYEQYF,TGTGCCAGCACTGGGGGACACCGCTCCTACGAGCAGTACTTC
.,14,TRBJ2-2,TRBV7-7,.,CASSPSLAAGELFF,TGTGCTAGCAGCCCATCCCTAGCCGCCGGGGAGCTGTTTTTT
.,19,TRBJ2-1,TRBV20-1,TRBD2,CSASGTGTSRTSSYNEQFF,TGCAGTGCTAGTGGAACCGGGACTAGCAGAACGAGCTCCTACAATGAGCAGTTCTTC
.,14,TRBJ1-1,TRBV9,.,CASSVVRDNTEAFF,TGTGCCAGCAGCGTAGTACGGGATAACACTGAAGCTTTCTTT
.,15,TRBJ2-2,TRBV9,TRBD2,CASSVVSGGTGELFF,TGTGCCAGCAGCGTAGTATCGGGGGGCACCGGGGAGCTGTTTTTT
.,15,TRBJ2-7,TRBV28,.,CASSLLQGVFNEQYF,TGTGCCAGCAGTTTACTGCAGGGCGTGTTTAACGAGCAGTACTTC
.,12,TRBJ1-4,TRBV27,.,CASKTVNEKLFF,TGTGCCAGCAAGACAGTTAATGAAAAACTGTTTTTT
.,15,TRBJ2-1,TRBV28,.,CASSTGGSGTNEQFF,TGTGCCAGCAGCACAGGCGGAAGTGGTACCAATGAGCAGTTCTTC
.,16,TRBJ2-5,TRBV27,.,CASSLSPEHLQETQYF,TGTGCCAGCAGTTTATCCCCGGAGCATCTCCAAGAGACCCAGTACTTC
.,15,TRBJ2-3,TRBV28,.,CASSQQGSRTDTQYF,TGTGCCAGCAGTCAGCAGGGGTCCCGCACAGATACGCAGTATTTT
.,14,TRBJ2-7,TRBV9,.,CAIQTTASSYEQYF,TGTGCCATACAAACGACAGCCTCTTCCTACGAGCAGTACTTC
.,14,TRBJ1-1,TRBV18,.,CASSRIPGEGEAFF,TGTGCCAGCTCACGTATCCCGGGGGAAGGTGAAGCTTTCTTT
.,14,TRBJ1-4,TRBV6-1,.,CASSEVWRGEKLFF,TGTGCCAGCAGTGAAGTTTGGCGGGGTGAAAAACTGTTTTTT
.,17,TRBJ2-3,TRBV28,TRBD1,CASIDPAGTGPADTQYF,TGTGCCAGCATCGATCCGGCGGGGACAGGGCCCGCAGATACGCAGTATTTT